This T cell receptor beta chain was sequenced for a study of metastatic and nonmetastatic thyroid tumors. Each patient went into thyroid surgery without having received any treatment. Per the study methods: The distant-metastasis classifier for papillary thyroid cancer was built from CDR3 differences across clinicopathological groups. MiXCR was used by TCRdb to re-call the PCR reads. TCRdb, rather than the study authors, made the V and J calls. The profile covers about 46,000 clones, with more than 20% appearing a single time and around 3.2% taken by the ten largest. There are a few counts of this clone. V was shortened by 7 bases and J by 2 bases, with 9 bases between the two germline ends. The CDR3 consists of 13 residues. Germline CDR1 is SNHLY and CDR2 is FYNNEI.

The sample comprised blood. The chain employs TRBV2 and TRBJ2-1; D may be TRBD2 (6 bases). The receptor comes from a male donor with papillary thyroid cancer or a benign thyroid nodule (not recorded which). Some clones in this sample may be carry-over from other donors' samples. This CDR3 reads CASTRGAYNEQFF. CDR3 DNA: TGTGCCAGCACTCGCGGGGCCTACAATGAGCAGTTCTTC.